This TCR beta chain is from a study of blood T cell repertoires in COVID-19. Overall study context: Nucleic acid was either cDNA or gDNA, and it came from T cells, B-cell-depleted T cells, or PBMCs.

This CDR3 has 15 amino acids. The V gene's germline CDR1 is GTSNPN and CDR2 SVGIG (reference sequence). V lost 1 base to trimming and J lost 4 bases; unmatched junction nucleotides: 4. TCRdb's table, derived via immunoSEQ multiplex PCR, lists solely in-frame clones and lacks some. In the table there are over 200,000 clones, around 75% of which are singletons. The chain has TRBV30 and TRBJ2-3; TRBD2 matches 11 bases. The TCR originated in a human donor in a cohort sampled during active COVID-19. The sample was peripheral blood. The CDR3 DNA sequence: TGTGCCTGGAGTGGGTTAGCGGGAGGGCCAGATACGCAGTATTTT. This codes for CAWSGLAGGPDTQYF.